This entry describes one TCR beta chain. Its antigen is not identified. Method: immunoSEQ multiplex PCR; TCRdb's copy keeps in-frame clones and lacks some. This sample has tens of thousands of clones; about 78% occur once, and the top ten carry over 15%. Within the ViraFEST assay, antigen-specific CD4+ T cells underwent expansion with viral peptide pools prior to sequencing. Isolating CD4+ T cells followed approximately 10 days of culture. Between March and December 2020, the person had a SARS-CoV-2 infection that PCR confirmed. A density of approximately 2.2 million PBMC per well was used; these cells were cultured with approximately 9.1 IU/ml IL-2 and roughly 9.2 ug/ml peptides. It was on days 3 and 7 that half the medium was replaced with IL-2 medium. This sample was taken from a study of vaccination effects on CD4 cells after COVID-19. Study observations and caveats: Marked clonal contraction was seen late after vaccination (in both infection- and vaccine-induced clones).

Germline loops: CDR1 MGHRA, CDR2 YSYEKL. The CDR3 spans 16 residues. The V gene end was trimmed by 0 bases and the J gene end by 2 bases; junction bases not matched to a gene: 4. This receptor was taken from a human donor who had a prior SARS-CoV-2 infection. This chain links TRBV4-1 with TRBJ2-7, with 10 positions matching TRBD2. The sample was CD4+ T cells from PBMCs cultured with HCoV-NL63 spike peptides, taken before COVID-19 vaccination. The CDR3 region has the DNA TGCGCCAGCAGCCAAGAGACTAGCGGGCTGACCTACGAGCAGTACTTC. Its translation is CASSQETSGLTYEQYF.